The 27 T cell receptor beta chains below were found in one sample sequenced in a study of beta chain features in type 1 diabetes. Study-wide points: The study found moderately but significantly shorter TCRB CDR3s in all four CD4+ subsets of Type 1 diabetes patients.

Their target antigens are unknown. The sequenced template was cDNA made from the entire isolated RNA. Sequenced by immunoSEQ multiplex PCR; TCRdb stores in-frame clones only, minus some. The data hold 250,000 to 300,000 clones, with roughly 25% observed a single time. Sequences were obtained from naive CD4+ T cells from blood. The source is a woman in her thirties with type 1 diabetes.

The rearrangement joins TRBV5-1 to TRBJ1-2, with unresolved D. The CDR3 is 14 residues long. V was shortened by 3 bases and J by 3 bases, with 12 bases between the two germline ends. Germline V gives CDR1 SGHRS, CDR2 YFSETQ. The CDR3 DNA sequence: TGCGCCAGCAGCTGGAGTTTCGGGGACTATGGCTACACCTTC. It encodes CASSWSFGDYGYTF. The full variable domain, completed using reference TRBV5-1 and TRBJ1-2, is KAGVTQTPRYLIKTRGQQVTLSCSPISGHRSVSWYQQTPGQGLQFLFEYFSETQRNKGNFPGRFSGRQFSNSRSEMNVSTLELGDSALYLCASSWSFGDYGYTFGSGTRLTVV.

The count of this clone is one. The V gene is TRBV6-5, the J gene TRBJ1-1; the match to TRBD1 covers 7 bases. The ends lost 7 bases at V and 5 bases at J; junction bases unmatched: 10. Germline CDR1 MNHEY, CDR2 SVGAGI. This CDR3 has 14 residues. This CDR3 is CASTHRGLGTEAFF. The DNA for the CDR3 is TGTGCCAGCACCCACAGGGGTCTTGGGACTGAAGCTTTCTTT.

A few counts support this clone. The chain combines TRBV30 with TRBJ2-3, with D possibly TRBD2 on 5 matching bases. The CDR3 consists of 12 residues. Trimming pared 2 bases from V and 3 bases from J, leaving 6 bases between. Germline V gene data show CDR1 as GTSNPN and CDR2 as SVGIG (reference sequence). CDR3 loop: CAWSRETDTQYF. CDR3 DNA: TGTGCCTGGAGTAGGGAGACAGATACGCAGTATTTT.

This clone has just a few counts. This chain connects TRBV7-3 to TRBJ2-1; tentative D call: TRBD2 (6 bases). This CDR3 has 15 residues. Trimming cost V 7 bases and J 3 bases, with 16 bases left between them. Germline V gives CDR1 SGHTA, CDR2 FQGTGA. CDR3 region: CASTVNGGIYNEQFF. The CDR3 bases are TGTGCCAGCACCGTTAATGGGGGGATCTACAATGAGCAGTTCTTC.

The chain couples TRBV20-1 to TRBJ1-2, with D unclear. Germline loops: CDR1 DFQATT, CDR2 SNEGSKA (reference sequence). Trimming removed 6 bases from V and 2 bases from J, with 7 bases in between. The CDR3 consists of 11 residues. The CDR3 protein is CSAGLNYGYTF. Here the CDR3 DNA reads TGCAGTGCCGGGTTAAACTATGGCTACACCTTC.

The chain links TRBV25-1 to TRBJ2-5; tentative D call: TRBD1 (6 bases). V was cut by 6 bases and J by 4 bases, with 18 bases left in between. The CDR3 spans 15 residues. Germline lookup yields CDR1 MGHDK and CDR2 SYGVNS. The CDR3 DNA is TGTGCCAGCAGCGAACAGGGTTCTGGGGTAGAGACCCAGTACTTC. This gives the protein CASSEQGSGVETQYF.

The chain uses TRBV29-1 and TRBJ1-2; D is unclear. This CDR3 has 16 residues. The germline CDR1 and CDR2 sequences are SQVTM and ANQGSEA. Trimming removed 0 bases at V and 6 bases at J, with 20 bases between. The chain's CDR3 is CSVEDIGVRENHGYTF. Here the CDR3 DNA reads TGCAGCGTTGAAGATATAGGAGTGAGGGAAAACCATGGCTACACCTTC.

This clone was detected only a few times. This rearrangement joins TRBV7-3 to TRBJ2-7; 9 nucleotides agree with TRBD2. The trim removed 2 bases at V and 6 bases at J, leaving 2 bases unmatched. The CDR3 loop spans 13 amino acids. The germline gives CDR1 SGHTA, CDR2 FQGTGA. The CDR3 sequence: CASSLGTSSEQYF. The CDR3, as DNA: TGTGCCAGCAGCTTAGGGACTAGCTCCGAGCAGTACTTC.

The chain uses TRBV9 and TRBJ2-2; unclear D gene. The V end was cut by 2 bases, the J end by 0 bases, with 8 bases between. This CDR3 is built from 15 residues. The germline gives CDR1 SGDLS, CDR2 YYNGEE. The CDR3 reads CASSVAVPNTGELFF. For the CDR3, the DNA is TGTGCCAGCAGCGTCGCAGTCCCGAACACCGGGGAGCTGTTTTTT.

This CDR3 reads CATSGRTGTGADTQYF. DNA for the CDR3: TGTGCCACCAGCGGGAGAACCGGGACAGGGGCAGATACGCAGTATTTT. The rearrangement uses TRBV15 and TRBJ2-3, with 10 bases matching TRBD1. Germline V gene data show CDR1 as LNHNV and CDR2 as YYDKDF (reference sequence). J was trimmed by 4 bases and V by 5 bases; bases with no gene match: 9. The CDR3 runs 16 residues.

The genes are TRBV4-2 and TRBJ1-3; 10 nucleotides match TRBD1. Per germline, CDR1 LGHNA and CDR2 YNFKEQ. This CDR3 comprises 16 residues. Trimming removed 1 base from V and 3 bases from J; junction bases left unmatched: 3. CDR3 protein: CASSQGQGAGGNTIYF. CDR3 DNA: TGTGCCAGCAGCCAAGGACAGGGGGCTGGTGGAAACACCATATATTTT.

This sequence joins TRBV2 and TRBJ2-4; 8 bases are shared with TRBD1. V trimming: 5 bases; J trimming: 0 bases; junction bases outside the gene matches: 6. The CDR3 loop spans 16 amino acids. Germline CDR1 is SNHLY and CDR2 is FYNNEI. The CDR3 region is CASSRTGTLAKNIQYF. CDR3 DNA sequence: TGTGCCAGCAGTCGGACAGGGACACTAGCCAAAAACATTCAGTACTTC.

This rearrangement joins TRBV9 to TRBJ2-1; TRBD2 matches 7 bases. J gave up 4 bases and V 9 bases, and 7 bases lay outside the gene matches. There are 13 residues in the CDR3. CDR1 is SGDLS and CDR2 is YYNGEE in the germline V gene. The CDR3, as DNA: TGTGCCATCCGACTAGCCCATTACAATGAGCAGTTCTTC. This translates into CAIRLAHYNEQFF.

This clone appeared a few times. The chain joins TRBV29-1 to TRBJ1-1, with D perhaps matching TRBD1 (5 bases). V was clipped by 4 bases and J by 7 bases, with 10 bases between them. CDR1 SQVTM and CDR2 ANQGSEA come from the germline V gene. This CDR3 spans 11 amino acids. CDR3 amino acids: CSVVRTLEAFF. The CDR3, as DNA: TGCAGCGTTGTAAGGACACTTGAAGCTTTCTTT.

The CDR3 protein is CASSRPGLAEDEQYF. The CDR3 region has the DNA TGTGCCAGCAGTAGACCGGGTTTGGCCGAAGACGAGCAGTACTTC. This rearrangement joins TRBV6-6 to TRBJ2-7; D is unclear. V dropped 5 bases and J dropped 5 bases, with 19 bases sitting between them. This CDR3 is 15 amino acids long. The germline CDR1 and CDR2 sequences are MNHNY and SVGAGI (reference sequence).

This chain uses TRBV11-3 with TRBJ2-1, with 10 bases fitting TRBD2. In germline, CDR1 is SGHNT, CDR2 YENEEA. Trimming at V came to 0 bases and at J to 7 bases, leaving 12 bases not matched to a gene. This CDR3 spans 18 amino acids. The chain's CDR3 is CASSLEASGSLKPNEQFF. The CDR3 nucleotides are TGTGCCAGCAGCTTAGAGGCTAGCGGGAGTCTCAAGCCGAATGAGCAGTTCTTC.

In its sample, this clone was seen a few times. Different DNA sequences within this sample yield the same CDR3. The V gene is TRBV28, the J gene TRBJ2-7; D is unresolved. The CDR3 covers 11 residues. The V and J ends lost 4 bases and 4 bases respectively, with 5 bases between them. The germline CDR1 and CDR2 sequences are MDHEN and SYDVKM. CDR3 coding DNA: TGTGCCAGCAGTTCCTTATACGAGCAGTACTTC. This codes for CASSSLYEQYF.

This clone was found a few times. This rearrangement joins TRBV9 to TRBJ1-3; D unresolved. Trimming left V 0 bases short and J 0 bases short, with 13 bases between. This CDR3 is 17 amino acids long. The germline gives CDR1 SGDLS, CDR2 YYNGEE. The CDR3 region is CASSVAATSSSGNTIYF. CDR3 in DNA: TGTGCCAGCAGCGTAGCTGCAACCTCGAGCTCTGGAAACACCATATATTTT.

V gene TRBV18 combines with J gene TRBJ1-5; possibly TRBD1 for D (5 bases). CDR1 is KGHSH, CDR2 LQKENI, per germline. The CDR3 has 14 residues. The V end lost 8 bases, the J end lost 6 bases, and 17 bases lay between the germline ends. This chain's CDR3 is CASARVGGLQPQHF. DNA of the CDR3: TGTGCCAGCGCACGGGTGGGGGGACTTCAGCCCCAGCATTTT. The whole variable domain, filled in from reference TRBV18 and TRBJ1-5, reads NAGVMQNPRHLVRRRGQEARLRCSPMKGHSHVYWYRQLPEEGLKFMVYLQKENIIDESGMPKERFSAEFPKEGPSILRIQQVVRGDSAAYFCASARVGGLQPQHFGDGTRLSIL.

The chain is built from TRBV18 and TRBJ1-1; TRBD1 is a possible D gene (5 bases). The length of the CDR3 is 18 residues. V was clipped by 3 bases and J by 1 base, with 21 bases between them. CDR1 is KGHSH and CDR2 is LQKENI in the germline V gene. CDR3: CASSPRDGGLPGNTEAFF. As DNA, the CDR3 is TGTGCCAGCTCACCGCGGGACGGAGGACTACCCGGGAACACTGAAGCTTTCTTT.

The V call is TRBV23-1, the J call TRBJ2-2, with TRBD1 matching 10 bases. TRBV23-1 is identified as an open reading frame with a role that is uncertain. The CDR3 spans 16 residues. With 6 bases clipped from V and 0 bases from J, the junction kept 4 bases outside the gene matches. CDR3 in amino acids: CASSLGQGANTGELFF. CDR3 coding DNA: TGCGCCAGCAGCCTAGGACAGGGGGCGAACACCGGGGAGCTGTTTTTT.

The V and J genes are TRBV18 and TRBJ2-7; 8 positions agree with TRBD2. The CDR3 has 13 residues. With V trimmed by 3 bases and J by 6 bases, 4 bases remained unmatched. Germline values: CDR1 KGHSH, CDR2 LQKENI. Here the CDR3 reads CASSPGGGREQYF. In DNA form, the CDR3 reads TGTGCCAGCTCACCCGGGGGGGGCCGCGAGCAGTACTTC.

This clone was observed a handful of times. V usage is TRBV7-6 and J usage is TRBJ1-4; D remains ambiguous. Germline lookup yields CDR1 SGHVS and CDR2 FNYEAQ. V was cut by 5 bases and J by 0 bases, with 16 bases left in between. This CDR3 is built from 17 residues. CDR3: CASSRDFRRTTNEKLFF. CDR3 bases: TGTGCCAGCAGCCGAGACTTCAGACGGACAACTAATGAAAAACTGTTTTTT.

The count of this clone is one. The rearrangement joins TRBV9 to TRBJ2-1, with 7 bases fitting TRBD1. Losses at the gene ends were 0 bases for V and 0 bases for J; bases not matched to a gene: 3. The CDR3 spans 16 residues. Germline V lookup: CDR1 SGDLS, CDR2 YYNGEE. The CDR3 sequence: CASSVAGTASYNEQFF. CDR3 nucleotide sequence: TGTGCCAGCAGCGTAGCAGGGACAGCCTCCTACAATGAGCAGTTCTTC. The full variable domain, completed using reference TRBV9 and TRBJ2-1, is DSGVTQTPKHLITATGQRVTLRCSPRSGDLSVYWYQQSLDQGLQFLIQYYNGEERAKGNILERFSAQQFPDLHSELNLSSLELGDSALYFCASSVAGTASYNEQFFGPGTRLTVL.

V gene TRBV28 combines with J gene TRBJ1-2; D gene ambiguous. CDR3 length: 11 residues. Trimming removed 10 bases at V and 5 bases at J, with 11 bases between. Germline V lookup: CDR1 MDHEN, CDR2 SYDVKM. Here the CDR3 DNA reads TGTGCCACCCAGGTAGATTATGGCTACACCTTC. Its protein product is CATQVDYGYTF.

The rearrangement joins TRBV28 to TRBJ2-6, with 10 bases fitting TRBD1. CDR1 is MDHEN and CDR2 is SYDVKM in the germline V gene. V lost 10 bases, J lost 3 bases, and 6 bases stayed unmatched. CDR3 length: 15 residues. The DNA of the CDR3 is TGTGCCACTACGACAGGGGGCCTTGGGGCCAACGTCCTGACTTTC. This translates into CATTTGGLGANVLTF.

This clone was picked up a small number of times. The chain links TRBV28 to TRBJ2-7; no clear D. CDR3 length equals 11 residues. From germline, CDR1 is MDHEN and CDR2 SYDVKM. In DNA, the CDR3 is TGTGACCCCGCCCCAGGTCTCGAGCAGTACTTC. Its protein product is CDPAPGLEQYF.